This T cell receptor beta chain was recovered during a study of spatial heterogeneity in lung cancer. Turning to the study itself: Alpha-chain sequences were consistently detected less often than beta-chain sequences. In raw reads, more than 8.5 appearances on average were recorded for each unique TCR and UMI combination.

Time point reported: blood at routine non-recurrence follow-up after resection. The sequenced material consisted of unsorted whole RNA from tumor, nontumor lung or frozen PBMC. Each CDR3 protein gets one entry after TCRdb re-called the 5' RACE reads with MiXCR. The table records 55,000 to 75,000 distinct CDR3 sequences, about 9.5% of them present only once. Study-wide findings and caveats: Ubiquitous expanded tumor TCRs appeared in blood more at resection than follow-up.

This CDR3 spans 15 amino acids. Germline V gene lookup returns CDR1 LGHNA and CDR2 YNFKEQ. With V trimmed by 0 bases and J by 6 bases, 6 bases remained unmatched. This clonotype was counted ten times or more. Its antigen is unidentified. The J gene is TRBJ2-7, the V gene TRBV4-2, with TRBD1 matching over 9 bases. The receptor's source is a female donor with early-stage non-small cell lung cancer. Source: PBMCs, taken at follow-up. The CDR3 reads CASSQEWDREGEQYF. DNA of the CDR3: TGTGCCAGCAGCCAAGAATGGGACAGGGAGGGCGAGCAGTACTTC.